This T cell receptor (beta chain) was retrieved from a study of blood T cells in healthy people across ages. Study-level findings and limits: A roughly linear age-dependent decrease characterized TCR beta diversity per million T cells.

A second PCR of 7 to 11 cycles used a sample-barcoded 5' primer and a J-beta primer mix. The authors tagged each cDNA molecule using a template-switch adaptor with 12 random nucleotides. TCRdb fed the 5' RACE reads into MiXCR, producing one record per CDR3 protein. This sample yields around 820,000 distinct CDR3 sequences, of which 25% are seen a single time; under 4% belongs to the top ten. With regard to this clonotype: The antigen remains unidentified.

CDR1 is MDHEN, CDR2 SYDVKM, per germline. This CDR3 is built from 14 residues. V was shortened by 11 bases and J by 0 bases, with 14 bases between the two germline ends. These same records also appear under a second study, on T cells of mothers and their children. That source adds: Reads obtained per mother exceeded 9 million TCR beta CDR3 reads, with roughly 3.3 million obtained per child. Detection of persistent microchimeric T cell clones did not occur.

This sequence was found in a boy between 10 and 17 years old in good health. The J gene is TRBJ1-3, the V gene TRBV28, with D unclear. Sequencing used blood. The chain's CDR3 is CAGWAGGSGNTIYF. The CDR3 DNA reads TGTGCCGGATGGGCAGGCGGCTCTGGAAACACCATATATTTT.